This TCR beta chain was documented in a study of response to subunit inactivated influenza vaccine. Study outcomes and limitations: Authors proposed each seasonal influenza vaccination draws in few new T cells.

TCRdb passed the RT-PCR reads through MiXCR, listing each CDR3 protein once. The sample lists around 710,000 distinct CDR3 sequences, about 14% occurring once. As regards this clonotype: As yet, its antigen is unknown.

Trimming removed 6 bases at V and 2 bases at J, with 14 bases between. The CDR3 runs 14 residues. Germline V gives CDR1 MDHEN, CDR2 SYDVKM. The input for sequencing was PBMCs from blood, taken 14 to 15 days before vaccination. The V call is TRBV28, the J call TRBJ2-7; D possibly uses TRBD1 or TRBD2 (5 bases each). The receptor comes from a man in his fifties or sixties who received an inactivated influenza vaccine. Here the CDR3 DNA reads TGTGCCAGCAGACCGGGGCAGGGAACCTACGAGCAGTACTTC. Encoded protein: CASRPGQGTYEQYF.